The clone carrying this TCR beta chain appeared once. Treatment specified: preoperative locoregional IRX-2 cytokine immunotherapy. Patients received preoperative, locoregional IRX-2 cytokine immunotherapy in a phase Ib study. These data originate in a study of preoperative IRX-2 immunotherapy in early breast cancer. The junction had 14 bases not matched to a gene; V was cut back by 4 bases and J by 7 bases. The CDR3 consists of 17 residues. Germline V lookup: CDR1 SGHRS, CDR2 YFSETQ. Clones were read by immunoSEQ multiplex PCR, and TCRdb kept only the in-frame ones, dropping some. Of 30,000 to 45,000 clones listed, roughly 82% are singletons.

This clonotype was obtained from a human donor with breast cancer. The input for sequencing was lymph node tissue, taken after IRX-2 immunotherapy. The chain couples TRBV5-1 to TRBJ2-5; TRBD2 matches 12 bases. The CDR3 spells CASSTDGLAGGPGTQYF. As DNA, the CDR3 is TGCGCCAGCAGCACGGATGGGCTAGCGGGGGGGCCGGGGACCCAGTACTTC.